This record covers a single T cell receptor beta chain. The data originate from a study of blood T cell repertoires in COVID-19. Background on the study: Sources were T cells, B-cell-depleted T cells, or PBMCs; the material itself was cDNA or gDNA.

V dropped 2 bases and J dropped 5; count of bases not matched to a gene: 9. Germline values: CDR1 SGHNT, CDR2 YYREEE (reference sequence). This CDR3 region has 15 residues. Per the study methods: Nucleated cell number was recorded as an estimate derived from reference gene primer amplification. The assay was immunoSEQ multiplex PCR, and TCRdb's table has in-frame clones only and misses some. For V, J and clone size, that table is used; D and trimming come from the DNA. Altogether more than 9,500 clones are present, about nine tenths being singletons, with the ten largest covering roughly 13%. V gene TRBV5-4 combines with J gene TRBJ2-7; 8 bases map to TRBD1. Sequenced input: peripheral blood. The TCR originated in a man aged 65 to 79 with active COVID-19. The CDR3 is CASSFRDRSVDEQYF. The DNA for the CDR3 is TGTGCCAGCAGCTTCCGGGACAGGTCAGTCGACGAGCAGTACTTC.